This section outlines one T cell receptor beta chain sequence together with its context. Its specificity is not known. This sample is drawn from a study of human T cells and chemical hapten exposure. Study-wide results and caveats: Donors in the study had alopecia, meaning their immune response may differ from healthy people's.

TCRdb called the RACE reads again in MiXCR, with one record for every CDR3 protein. This table holds approximately 400,000 distinct CDR3 sequences, 4.8% found once. The sample's time point: patch test 1, 2 weeks after DPC sensitization. Treatment given: therapeutic diphenylcyclopropenone sensitization with weekly scalp DPC. This CDR3 contains 14 residues. V lost 7 bases and J 5 bases, leaving 15 bases between the germline ends. Germline V gene lookup returns CDR1 LGHNT and CDR2 FRNRAP. The sample here was whole blood, taken in connection with sensitization to the hapten diphenylcyclopropenone (DPC). The rearrangement links TRBV12-5 to TRBJ1-5; D unresolved. This receptor was obtained from a woman in her forties or fifties with alopecia areata. Some clones in this sample may be carry-over from other donors' samples. CDR3 residues: CASASGYGDQPQHF. The CDR3 DNA sequence: TGTGCTAGTGCTTCAGGTTACGGCGATCAGCCCCAGCATTTT.